Shown below are 26 T cell receptor beta chains from a single sample sequenced in a study of identical twins. MiXCR, run by TCRdb on the 5' RACE reads, gives a single entry per CDR3 protein. The repertoire holds roughly 500,000 distinct CDR3 sequences, with less than 25% as singletons. The data were also submitted as part of a second study, on T cells expressing NK-cell markers.

The sequenced sample consisted of CD4+ T cells sorted from blood. These receptors were obtained from a woman between 18 and 29 years old in good health.

The gene calls are TRBV20-1 and TRBJ2-1; a possible D gene is TRBD2 (5 bases). The CDR3 has 15 residues. The germline V gene has CDR1 DFQATT and CDR2 SNEGSKA (reference sequence). The V gene lost 6 bases and the J gene lost 2 bases, with 17 bases spanning the gap. The chain's CDR3 is CSARPKRPAYNEQFF. The CDR3 DNA follows: TGCAGTGCGAGACCGAAGCGGCCCGCCTACAATGAGCAGTTCTTC.

This clonotype appeared a few times. CDR3 residues: CASSLSDFWDAKNIQYF. In DNA, the CDR3 is TGTGCCAGCAGTTTATCGGATTTTTGGGACGCCAAAAACATTCAGTACTTC. This chain connects TRBV12-3 or TRBV12-4 to TRBJ2-4; perhaps D is TRBD1 or TRBD2 (5 bases each). Trimming removed 2 bases from V and 1 base from J, with 15 bases in between. The CDR3 length is 17 residues.

This clonotype was seen many times. The chain employs TRBV7-2 and TRBJ2-7, with no clear D. V was shortened by 1 base and J by 0 bases, with 16 bases between the two germline ends. This CDR3 has 17 residues. Per germline, CDR1 SGHTA and CDR2 FQGNSA. The CDR3 DNA reads TGTGCCAGCAGCTTAGTGGGTAGTAGGCGGAGCTCCTACGAGCAGTACTTC. As protein: CASSLVGSRRSSYEQYF.

This clonotype was found a few times. A junction boundary mismatches the germline segment, possibly from a read error. The J gene is TRBJ2-7, the V gene TRBV7-7; D is ambiguous. This CDR3 is 14 amino acids long. Germline CDR1 reads SSHAT; CDR2 reads FNYEAQ (reference sequence). The CDR3 is CASSLGPANYEQYF. The CDR3 DNA reads TGTGCTAGCAGCCTAGGACCGGCGAACTACGAGCAGTACTTC.

The CDR3 reads CASSFTQNTEAFF. In nucleotides, the CDR3 is TGTGCCAGCAGTTTTACGCAGAACACTGAAGCTTTCTTT. The genes are TRBV12-3 or TRBV12-4 and TRBJ1-1; the D is unclear. Trimming pared 3 bases from V and 1 base from J, leaving 6 bases between. CDR3 size: 13 residues.

The chain uses TRBV20-1 and TRBJ2-5; D not certain. Germline CDR1 and CDR2: DFQATT and SNEGSKA (reference sequence). This CDR3 region has 13 residues. Deletions cut 6 bases from V and 5 bases from J, with 16 bases between. DNA of the CDR3: TGCAGTGCGGCTCGTTCTGTCAGGGAGACCCAGTACTTC. Translation gives CSAARSVRETQYF.

This clonotype was recorded a few times. The DNA for the CDR3 is TGTGCCACCAGTGGACAGCCGAACACTGAAGCTTTCTTT. Translating it yields CATSGQPNTEAFF. The chain links TRBV15 to TRBJ1-1; D may be TRBD1 (6 bases). The ends were cut back, 6 bases at V and 1 base at J, with 9 bases in the middle. Germline V gene lookup returns CDR1 LNHNV and CDR2 YYDKDF (reference sequence). The CDR3 has 13 amino acids.

This clonotype was counted only a few times. The CDR3: CASSFLGGGTEAFF. The CDR3 DNA sequence: TGTGCCAGCAGTTTCCTCGGGGGAGGGACTGAAGCTTTCTTT. The chain has TRBV12-3 or TRBV12-4 and TRBJ1-1, with D perhaps matching TRBD1 (5 bases). V lost 3 bases and J lost 5, with 13 bases in between. The CDR3 is 14 amino acids.

The rearrangement links TRBV6-1 to TRBJ1-5; no reliable D call. There are 13 residues in the CDR3. Germline values: CDR1 MNHNS, CDR2 SASEGT. V was shortened by 5 bases and J by 3 bases, with 8 bases between the two germline ends. CDR3 sequence: CASSPTANQPQHF. The CDR3 DNA reads TGTGCCAGCAGTCCGACGGCCAATCAGCCCCAGCATTTT.

The rearrangement links TRBV20-1 to TRBJ2-3; tentatively, D is TRBD2 (6 bases). Germline V CDR1 and CDR2: DFQATT, SNEGSKA (reference sequence). Deletions cut 6 bases from V and 2 bases from J, with 18 bases between. The CDR3 has 15 residues. CDR3 residues: CSANRWEDHTDTQYF. For the CDR3, the DNA is TGCAGTGCGAATAGGTGGGAGGACCACACAGATACGCAGTATTTT.

This clonotype was counted only a few times. J is TRBJ1-2 and V is TRBV5-1, with no clear D. V lost 0 bases and J 5 bases, leaving 11 bases between the germline ends. The germline gives CDR1 SGHRS, CDR2 YFSETQ. The CDR3 sequence is 14 residues long. The CDR3: CASSLDGDSYGYTF. In DNA, the CDR3 is TGCGCCAGCAGCTTGGACGGAGATTCGTATGGCTACACCTTC.

The rearrangement joins TRBV5-1 to TRBJ2-7, with D possibly matching TRBD2 (5 bases). Germline V lookup: CDR1 SGHRS, CDR2 YFSETQ. The CDR3 has 14 residues. The V and J ends lost 3 bases and 4 bases respectively, with 14 bases between them. The CDR3 DNA reads as TGCGCCAGCAGCTGGCTAGCAGTTGGTTACGAGCAGTACTTC. It specifies CASSWLAVGYEQYF.

The chain carries TRBV15 and TRBJ1-3; D perhaps matches TRBD1 (5 bases). This CDR3 region has 15 residues. V gave up 4 bases and J gave up 2 bases, with 12 bases separating them. Germline CDR1 reads LNHNV; CDR2 reads YYDKDF (reference sequence). CDR3 DNA sequence: TGTGCCACCAGCATGTACAAAGGGGCTGGAAACACCATATATTTT. It yields the protein CATSMYKGAGNTIYF.

This clonotype appeared a few times. The chain uses TRBV7-3 and TRBJ2-3, with D possibly being TRBD2 (5 bases). V was pared by 7 bases and J by 0 bases, with 23 bases between. Germline assignment: CDR1 SGHTA and CDR2 FQGTGA. This CDR3 spans 18 amino acids. CDR3 sequence (DNA): TGTGCCAGCATCAAAAGGTCCCGACTAAAGGCAAGCACAGATACGCAGTATTTT. It encodes CASIKRSRLKASTDTQYF.

The chain combines TRBV5-1 with TRBJ1-1; D call uncertain. This CDR3 is 18 amino acids long. Trimming took off 6 bases at V and 8 bases at J, with 32 bases between the two ends. Germline assignment: CDR1 SGHRS and CDR2 YFSETQ. The CDR3 loop reads CASTQWYRETEPRAEAFF. The CDR3 DNA reads TGCGCCAGCACCCAATGGTATCGGGAGACGGAGCCGCGTGCAGAAGCTTTCTTT.

This clonotype has a handful of counts. One end of the junction fails to match germline, which may point to a read error. The genes are TRBV30 and TRBJ1-1, with D unclear. The germline CDR1 and CDR2 sequences are GTSNPN and SVGIG (reference sequence). The CDR3 extends over 12 amino acids. CDR3 DNA: TGTGCCTGGAGACGCGGGAACCCTGAAGCTTTCTTT. This gives the protein CAWRRGNPEAFF.

DNA for the CDR3: TGTGCCAGCAGTTTCTACAGTCTTAACTATGGCTACACCTTC. Translated, it gives CASSFYSLNYGYTF. V usage is TRBV12-3 or TRBV12-4 and J usage is TRBJ1-2; no definite D call. V was trimmed by 3 bases and J by 1 base, leaving 9 bases between them. The CDR3 totals 14 residues.

The chain employs TRBV7-2 and TRBJ2-3; TRBD1 matches 11 bases. Per the germline V gene, CDR1 is SGHTA and CDR2 is FQGNSA. This CDR3 is built from 15 residues. Losses at the gene ends were 5 bases for V and 5 bases for J; bases not matched to a gene: 6. CDR3 protein: CASSRRDRGGDTQYF. CDR3 in DNA: TGTGCCAGCAGCCGCCGGGACAGGGGGGGAGATACGCAGTATTTT.

The V and J genes are TRBV12-3 or TRBV12-4 and TRBJ2-7, with D tentatively TRBD1 or TRBD2 (5 bases each). The CDR3 is 14 amino acids. With 7 bases removed from V and 3 bases from J, the gap between germline ends came to 16 bases. The CDR3: CASTPTRDVYEQYF. CDR3 sequence (DNA): TGTGCCAGCACTCCTACCAGGGACGTCTACGAGCAGTACTTC.

The chain couples TRBV10-2 to TRBJ1-2; TRBD1 might be the D (5 bases). Trimming took off 8 bases at V and 0 bases at J, with 13 bases between the two ends. The CDR3 consists of 14 residues. Germline lookup yields CDR1 WSHSY and CDR2 SAAADI. The CDR3 here is CASHRGGANYGYTF. DNA for the CDR3: TGCGCCAGCCACCGGGGGGGAGCTAACTATGGCTACACCTTC.

The chain combines TRBV29-1 with TRBJ2-1, with D maybe TRBD1 (5 bases). This CDR3 is built from 14 residues. Per germline, CDR1 SQVTM and CDR2 ANQGSEA. V was cut by 5 bases and J by 4 bases, with 15 bases left in between. The CDR3 reads CSVKSTDIYNEQFF. The CDR3 coding sequence is TGCAGCGTTAAGTCGACAGATATTTACAATGAGCAGTTCTTC.

This clonotype was found a few times. CDR3: CASSQGLAGSWASSYEQYF. CDR3 in DNA: TGCGCCAGCAGCCAAGGACTAGCGGGGAGTTGGGCGTCGTCCTACGAGCAGTACTTC. The V gene is TRBV4-3, the J gene TRBJ2-7, with 11 positions matching TRBD2. Germline V gene sequence: CDR1 LGHNA, CDR2 YSLEER. After removal of 1 base from V and 1 base from J, the junction contained 12 bases not matched to a gene. CDR3 size: 19 residues.

In this sample, this clonotype turned up a few times. This chain uses TRBV11-2 with TRBJ1-5; 12 bases match TRBD1. Per the germline V gene, CDR1 is SGHAT and CDR2 is FQNNGV. J lost 5 bases, V lost 5 bases, and 10 bases had no gene match. The CDR3 is made up of 17 amino acids. CDR3 coding DNA: TGTGCCAGCAGCCTGGGACAGGGGGCTGGGAGGTATCAGCCCCAGCATTTT. This translates into CASSLGQGAGRYQPQHF.

This clonotype was picked up a small number of times. The rearrangement links TRBV14 to TRBJ1-1; 7 bases align to TRBD1. V lost 3 bases to trimming and J lost 0 bases; unmatched junction nucleotides: 4. In germline, CDR1 is SGHDN, CDR2 FVKESK. CDR3 length: 15 amino acids. The CDR3 spells CASSHQGQLNTEAFF. In DNA, the CDR3 is TGTGCCAGCAGCCACCAGGGACAGCTGAACACTGAAGCTTTCTTT.

This chain connects TRBV6-1 to TRBJ2-5; TRBD2 is a possible D gene (6 bases). Trimming removed 7 bases from V and 2 bases from J, with 17 bases in between. The CDR3 runs 15 residues. The germline V gene encodes CDR1 MNHNS and CDR2 SASEGT. CDR3: CASKSGGAGQETQYF. DNA for the CDR3: TGTGCCAGCAAAAGTGGAGGGGCTGGTCAAGAGACCCAGTACTTC.

This chain uses TRBV20-1 with TRBJ2-2; D may be TRBD2 (6 bases). Germline CDR1 and CDR2: DFQATT and SNEGSKA (reference sequence). V was pared by 4 bases and J by 6 bases, with 15 bases between. This CDR3 spans 14 amino acids. The CDR3 region has the DNA TGCAGTGCTACGGGACTTACGATACCCGGGGAGCTGTTTTTT. Encoded protein: CSATGLTIPGELFF.